This T cell receptor (beta chain) came from a study of cytomegalovirus exposure and HLA in healthy donors. V was pared by 0 bases and J by 8 bases, with 13 bases between. CDR1 and CDR2 (germline): MNHNY, SVGAGI (reference sequence). This CDR3 has 14 residues. A remark on this clone: Its antigen is not known.

Primers for the PCR totalled 60 Vbeta and 13 Jbeta. Assay: immunoSEQ multiplex PCR; the TCRdb copy retains only in-frame clones and omits some. The sample gives nearly 200,000 clones, 70% to 85% of which show up once; about 0.1% is in the top ten. Study results and caveats: TCR beta V- and J-gene trimming, according to a later analysis, was linked to a missense DCLRE1C variant. CMV serostatus was the only immune exposure information that was available.

The TCR sequence derives from a boy aged 2 to 10 in good health and CMV-seronegative. The rearrangement uses TRBV6-6 and TRBJ1-2; D remains unclear. Sequenced input: PBMCs. CDR3 amino acids: CASSYSITGYGYTF. The CDR3 DNA sequence: TGTGCCAGCAGTTACTCGATAACCGGGTACGGCTACACCTTC.